One T cell receptor (beta chain) is described in this entry. Indicated time point: baseline, week 1 (first vaccination visit). Regarding treatment: pre-vaccination baseline after standard-of-care therapy. The CDR3 totals 13 residues. V shed 6 bases and J 7 bases; nucleotides not matched to a gene: 4. Germline assignment: CDR1 MNHEY and CDR2 SVGAGI. The source of the sample is a study of a mutant IDH1 vaccine in newly diagnosed glioma. Assay: immunoSEQ multiplex PCR; the TCRdb copy retains only in-frame clones and omits some. The table shows about 51,000 clones, with 60% to 85% occurring only once. The chain joins TRBV6-5 to TRBJ1-2; TRBD1 matches 11 bases. The sequencing here drew on PBMCs, taken from a glioma patient treated with radiotherapy, temozolomide or both. This TCR came from a woman between 40 and 50 years old with glioma. As DNA, the CDR3 is TGTGCCAGCAGACCCGGGACAGGGGGTGGCTACACCTTC. Amino acids: CASRPGTGGGYTF.